Each of the 16 T cell receptor beta chains below was sequenced from the same sample in a study (dated by TCRdb to the mid-2010s). To prepare the library, 5' RACE was applied. Sequencing used an Illumina MiSeq. TCRdb cleaned the public reads at Q25 with fastp, built clones with MiXCR and kept in-frame beta chains. All rows with the same CDR3 protein become a single entry with the most common DNA and genes. Counted in this sample were about 53,000 distinct CDR3 sequences; approximately 25% of them appeared once. The ten largest clonotypes hold 2.5% to 3.5% of the sample. Sample: tumor-infiltrating naive CD4+ T cells sorted from the breast tumor. Interpreted using the paper, the cell subset or site label stands for: naive CD4+ T cells, CD4+CD45RA+CD25-. The receptor set was obtained from a female donor with breast cancer.

This clonotype was recorded many times. This chain connects TRBV5-6 to TRBJ2-3; 9 nucleotides agree with TRBD2. Germline lookup yields CDR1 SGHDT and CDR2 YYEEEE. The trim removed 3 bases at V and 8 bases at J, leaving 4 bases unmatched. The length of the CDR3 is 13 residues. CDR3 in amino acids: CASSSSSGITQYF. The CDR3 bases are TGTGCCAGCAGCTCCTCTAGCGGGATTACGCAGTATTTT.

The rearrangement joins TRBV20-1 to TRBJ2-7, with 8 positions matching TRBD1. The CDR3 consists of 12 residues. With V trimmed by 2 bases and J by 7 bases, 4 bases remained unmatched. Per germline, CDR1 DFQATT and CDR2 SNEGSKA (reference sequence). In nucleotides, the CDR3 is TGCAGTGCTAGACAGGGGGCGCAGGAGCAGTACTTC. This sequence encodes CSARQGAQEQYF.

Only a few counts were recorded for this clonotype. The rearrangement joins TRBV12-3 or TRBV12-4 to TRBJ2-7; D is possibly TRBD2 (5 bases). The CDR3 contains 12 residues. Deletions cut 6 bases from V and 3 bases from J, with 9 bases between. The CDR3 DNA sequence: TGTGCCAGCAGCCGACTACTCTACGAGCAGTACTTC. It encodes CASSRLLYEQYF.

This clonotype was observed many times. The chain recombines TRBV5-1 with TRBJ2-7; 7 bases are shared with TRBD1. V lost 5 bases to trimming and J lost 3 bases; unmatched junction nucleotides: 8. The germline CDR1 and CDR2 sequences are SGHRS and YFSETQ. The CDR3 is made up of 14 amino acids. The CDR3 DNA is TGCGCCAGCAGTCTGACAGGGCTTGACTACGAGCAGTACTTC. This codes for CASSLTGLDYEQYF.

This clonotype was detected a few times. The CDR3 here is CASSLGSSRPFSQPQHF. The CDR3 coding sequence is TGTGCCAGCAGTTTAGGGAGTTCTCGGCCCTTTAGTCAGCCCCAGCATTTT. The rearrangement links TRBV28 to TRBJ1-5, with D uncertain. Trimming removed 2 bases at V and 6 bases at J, with 20 bases between. The CDR3 totals 17 residues. Germline CDR1 MDHEN, CDR2 SYDVKM. The entire variable domain, with the rest obtained from reference TRBV28 and TRBJ1-5, is as follows: DVKVTQSSRYLVKRTGEKVFLECVQDMDHENMFWYRQDPGLGLRLIYFSYDVKMKEKGDIPEGYSVSREKKERFSLILESASTNQTSMYLCASSLGSSRPFSQPQHFGDGTRLSIL.

Comment on this clonotype: Germline is not matched at one junction end, which may reflect a read error. This sequence joins TRBV20-1 and TRBJ2-3, with no clear D. Germline CDR1 reads DFQATT; CDR2 reads SNEGSKA (reference sequence). CDR3 size: 13 residues. CDR3 amino acids: CSAGKDSTDTQYF. CDR3 sequence (DNA): TGCAGTGCTGGGAAAGATAGCACCGATACGCAGTATTTT.

This clonotype was counted only a few times. The chain combines TRBV20-1 with TRBJ2-3; 12 bases agree with TRBD1. The germline V gene encodes CDR1 DFQATT and CDR2 SNEGSKA (reference sequence). J gave up 1 base and V 0 bases, and 11 bases lay outside the gene matches. The CDR3 has 19 amino acids. Here the CDR3 reads CSAREGTGGRHWGTDTQYF. Here the CDR3 DNA reads TGCAGTGCTAGAGAGGGGACAGGGGGCAGGCATTGGGGCACAGATACGCAGTATTTT.

The table lists this clonotype with many counts. This chain links TRBV5-1 with TRBJ2-1, with TRBD2 matching 10 bases. Germline CDR1 SGHRS, CDR2 YFSETQ. Unmatched junction bases numbered 9, after V lost 1 base and J lost 14 bases. The CDR3 covers 14 residues. CDR3 in DNA: TGCGCCAGCAGCTTGATTACTAGCGGGGCTAGCGAGTTCTTC. It yields the protein CASSLITSGASEFF.

There are many counts of this clonotype. The CDR3 loop reads CASSRDSDTEAFF. The DNA of the CDR3 is TGCGCCAGCAGTCGGGACAGCGACACTGAAGCTTTCTTT. V is TRBV5-1 and J is TRBJ1-1, with 7 nucleotides matching TRBD1. The CDR3 has 13 residues. Trimming removed 5 bases from V and 3 bases from J; junction bases left unmatched: 4. CDR1 and CDR2 (germline): SGHRS, YFSETQ.

V usage is TRBV7-2 and J usage is TRBJ2-7, with D possibly being TRBD2 (5 bases). V was pared by 1 base and J by 4 bases, with 8 bases between. The V gene's germline CDR1 is SGHTA and CDR2 FQGNSA. CDR3 length: 13 amino acids. CDR3 bases: TGTGCCAGCAGCTTAGGCGGGCCTTACGAGCAGTACTTC. As protein: CASSLGGPYEQYF.

V gene TRBV5-5 combines with J gene TRBJ2-1, with TRBD2 matching 9 bases. The CDR3 spans 16 residues. The V gene's germline CDR1 is SGHKS and CDR2 YYEKEE (reference sequence). V was clipped by 3 bases and J by 0 bases; unmatched bases: 4. The CDR3 region is CASSSLSGSSYNEQFF. The CDR3 DNA sequence: TGTGCCAGCAGCTCACTTAGCGGGAGCTCCTACAATGAGCAGTTCTTC.

The chain has TRBV7-9 and TRBJ2-3; TRBD1 matches at 9 bases. This CDR3 spans 15 amino acids. Trimming cost V 5 bases and J 3 bases; bases outside gene matches: 6. CDR1 and CDR2 from the germline V gene are SEHNR and FQNEAQ (reference sequence). The CDR3 region has the DNA TGTGCCAGCAGCACCGGGACAGGGCGGACAGATACGCAGTATTTT. This translates into CASSTGTGRTDTQYF.

This clonotype was observed a handful of times. This chain uses TRBV5-1 with TRBJ2-4; 8 nucleotides line up with TRBD2. Germline assignment: CDR1 SGHRS and CDR2 YFSETQ. The V and J ends lost 0 bases and 6 bases, in that order; junction bases with no gene match: 2. The CDR3 runs to 14 residues. The CDR3: CASSLDLAGNIQYF. The CDR3 DNA follows: TGCGCCAGCAGCTTGGATCTAGCGGGAAACATTCAGTACTTC.

This clonotype appeared a few times. The genes are TRBV9 and TRBJ2-2; perhaps TRBD2 as D (5 bases). Per germline, CDR1 SGDLS and CDR2 YYNGEE. The V gene lost 4 bases and the J gene lost 3 bases, with 10 bases spanning the gap. The CDR3 length is 14 residues. The CDR3 DNA reads TGTGCCAGCAGCAAACCGGGATACACCGGGGAGCTGTTTTTT. Translation gives CASSKPGYTGELFF.

The sample holds many counts of this clonotype. J is TRBJ1-4 and V is TRBV25-1; 7 bases are shared with TRBD1. CDR3 length equals 15 residues. Germline trimming cut 4 bases from V and 6 bases from J; bases unmatched to any gene: 8. From germline, CDR1 is MGHDK and CDR2 SYGVNS. The DNA for the CDR3 is TGTGCCAGCAGTGCGTCGACAGGGTTTGATGAAAAACTGTTTTTT. Translated, it gives CASSASTGFDEKLFF.

Notes on this clonotype: This may come from a read error, since a much larger clone is one base off. V gene TRBV7-2 combines with J gene TRBJ2-5, with D possibly matching TRBD2 (5 bases). CDR3 length: 13 amino acids. Germline V gene lookup returns CDR1 SGHTA and CDR2 FQGNSA. V dropped 3 bases and J dropped 3 bases, with 8 bases sitting between them. Here the CDR3 reads CASSFASKETQYF. CDR3 nucleotide sequence: TGTGCCAGCAGCTTCGCTAGCAAAGAGACCCAGTACTTC.